A single sample is the source of the 25 T cell receptor beta chains below, sequenced in a study of cytomegalovirus exposure and HLA in healthy donors (dated by TCRdb to between 2016 and 2019). The method was the immunoSEQ multiplex PCR assay. For the multiplex PCR, a mixture combining 60 forward primers for TCR Vbeta segments and 13 reverse primers for TCR Jbeta segments was used. TCRdb took over this immuneACCESS table, retaining in-frame rearrangements with V and J assigned. Such tables are incomplete; in checked studies, under half of the missing clones stem from an unresolved V gene, and the remainder is unexplained. The sample table holds roughly 150,000 clones, of which 65% to 85% were seen once. The ten top clones hold about 4.1% of the sample. Specimen: PBMCs. These receptors were taken from a woman aged 40 to 49 in good health and CMV-seropositive.

This sequence joins TRBV14 and TRBJ2-3; D is unresolved. Germline values: CDR1 SGHDN, CDR2 FVKESK. V lost 4 bases and J lost 2, with 7 bases in between. The CDR3 spans 13 residues. CDR3 region: CASSPDSTDTQYF. The CDR3 nucleotides are TGTGCCAGCAGCCCCGACTCCACAGATACGCAGTATTTT.

The V gene is TRBV27, the J gene TRBJ2-1, with TRBD2 identical over 15 bases. Germline-derived CDR1 and CDR2 are MNHEY and SMNVEV (reference sequence). The CDR3 is 16 residues long. Unmatched junction bases numbered 9, after V lost 7 bases and J lost 8 bases. CDR3 coding DNA: TGTGCCAGCATAGGGGGACTAGCGGGAGGAGTGGATGAGCAGTTCTTC. It encodes CASIGGLAGGVDEQFF.

This sequence joins TRBV2 and TRBJ2-5, with 10 bases aligning to TRBD1. The CDR3 extends over 15 amino acids. Per germline, CDR1 SNHLY and CDR2 FYNNEI. With V trimmed by 6 bases and J by 4 bases, 8 bases remained unmatched. CDR3 nucleotides: TGTGCCAGCAGCGATGGGGGACAGGGGAGAGAGACCCAGTACTTC. The encoded protein is CASSDGGQGRETQYF.

The rearrangement links TRBV29-1 to TRBJ1-1, with D possibly being TRBD1 (6 bases). Germline lookup yields CDR1 SQVTM and CDR2 ANQGSEA. The CDR3 has 14 residues. V lost 6 bases, J lost 0 bases, and 14 bases lay in between. DNA of the CDR3: TGCAGCGTATCCTTGCAGGGGATGAACACTGAAGCTTTCTTT. It translates to CSVSLQGMNTEAFF.

CDR3 in DNA: TGTGCCAGCAGTTTAGGGGGGAAACTGAACACTGAAGCTTTCTTT. Encoded protein: CASSLGGKLNTEAFF. The V gene is TRBV28, the J gene TRBJ1-1; tentatively, D is TRBD1 (5 bases). This CDR3 region has 15 residues. Germline V gene data show CDR1 as MDHEN and CDR2 as SYDVKM. V was trimmed by 2 bases and J by 0 bases, leaving 10 bases between them.

The V call is TRBV5-6, the J call TRBJ2-7, with TRBD2 as a possible D gene (5 bases). Germline-derived CDR1 and CDR2 are SGHDT and YYEEEE. The CDR3 extends over 13 amino acids. V shed 4 bases and J shed 4 bases, with 12 bases lying between them. CDR3 bases: TGTGCCAGCAGCCTTATCGGGAAGTACGAGCAGTACTTC. Translating it yields CASSLIGKYEQYF.

The CDR3, as DNA: TGTGCCAGCAGTCCTAGGACTAGCGGGGGCCTCCATGAGCAGTATTTT. Translating gives CASSPRTSGGLHEQYF. J is TRBJ2-3 and V is TRBV7-8; 13 bases are shared with TRBD2. CDR1 is SGHVS and CDR2 is FQNEAQ in the germline V gene. CDR3 size: 16 residues. V lost 6 bases to trimming and J lost 11 bases; unmatched junction nucleotides: 14.

This clone was seen more than once but under ten times. This sequence joins TRBV28 and TRBJ2-3; 9 bases map to TRBD2. This CDR3 region has 16 residues. Looked up from germline, CDR1 is MDHEN and CDR2 is SYDVKM. V shed 2 bases, J shed 2 bases, and the junction held 5 bases outside the gene matches. The CDR3 DNA is TGTGCCAGCAGTTTAATAGCGGGGGCAATCACAGATACGCAGTATTTT. It specifies CASSLIAGAITDTQYF.

This clone has only a few counts. The rearrangement uses TRBV7-9 and TRBJ1-1, with 9 nucleotides matching TRBD1. J gave up 5 bases and V 7 bases, and 11 bases lay outside the gene matches. Germline CDR1 and CDR2: SEHNR and FQNEAQ (reference sequence). CDR3 size: 15 residues. The CDR3 sequence: CASNPTGGGGTEAFF. CDR3 coding DNA: TGTGCCAGCAACCCGACAGGGGGAGGAGGGACTGAAGCTTTCTTT.

The gene calls are TRBV6-5 and TRBJ2-5, with TRBD1 matching over 8 bases. The J call may not be correct, given that the DNA end is closer to TRBJ2-7. The CDR3 covers 14 residues. Per the germline V gene, CDR1 is MNHEY and CDR2 is SVGAGI. CDR3 protein: CASSYYRGSYEQYF. CDR3 bases: TGTGCCAGCAGTTACTACAGGGGGTCCTACGAGCAGTACTTC.

This chain links TRBV2 with TRBJ2-7; D possibly corresponds to TRBD1 (5 bases). The CDR3 covers 14 residues. Germline V gene lookup returns CDR1 SNHLY and CDR2 FYNNEI. V lost 3 bases, J lost 2 bases, and 11 bases lay in between. CDR3: CASSEKTAAYEQYF. For the CDR3, the DNA is TGTGCCAGCAGTGAGAAGACAGCCGCCTACGAGCAGTACTTC.

V usage is TRBV9 and J usage is TRBJ2-5; TRBD1 is a possible D gene (6 bases). Germline V gene lookup returns CDR1 SGDLS and CDR2 YYNGEE. The CDR3 covers 14 residues. Trimming took off 0 bases at V and 7 bases at J, with 13 bases between the two ends. CDR3 in DNA: TGTGCCAGCAGCGTAGTTAGGACAGAAGGGACCCAGTACTTC. Encoded protein: CASSVVRTEGTQYF.

J is TRBJ1-3 and V is TRBV5-4; D possibly corresponds to TRBD1 (5 bases). Trimming took 4 bases from V and 9 from J, leaving 17 bases between them. The CDR3 has 14 residues. CDR1 and CDR2 from the germline V gene are SGHNT and YYREEE (reference sequence). The CDR3 region is CASSPETASPTIYF. The CDR3 DNA sequence: TGTGCCAGCAGCCCGGAGACAGCCTCGCCCACCATATATTTT.

The genes are TRBV5-1 and TRBJ2-5; 11 nucleotides match TRBD2. The CDR3 runs to 17 residues. The germline gives CDR1 SGHRS, CDR2 YFSETQ. V was pared by 2 bases and J by 5 bases, with 11 bases of the junction left unmatched. CDR3: CASSFDVAGGPGETQYF. The CDR3 DNA reads TGCGCCAGCAGCTTCGACGTAGCGGGAGGGCCGGGGGAGACCCAGTACTTC.

J is TRBJ2-7 and V is TRBV2; 8 bases fit TRBD2. CDR3 length: 13 residues. The V gene end was trimmed by 4 bases and the J gene end by 5 bases; junction bases not matched to a gene: 4. Germline V lookup: CDR1 SNHLY, CDR2 FYNNEI. The CDR3 spells CASSGAGVDEQYF. The DNA of the CDR3 is TGTGCCAGCAGTGGAGCGGGAGTAGACGAGCAGTACTTC.

The rearrangement links TRBV11-2 to TRBJ1-1; 9 positions agree with TRBD1. Germline CDR1 reads SGHAT; CDR2 reads FQNNGV. The CDR3 contains 13 residues. J gave up 7 bases and V 6 bases, and 6 bases lay outside the gene matches. The CDR3 here is CASSSGQGYEAFF. The CDR3 coding sequence is TGTGCCAGCAGTTCGGGACAGGGATATGAAGCTTTCTTT. Combining the CDR3 with reference TRBV11-2 and TRBJ1-1 gives the whole variable domain EAGVAQSPRYKIIEKRQSVAFWCNPISGHATLYWYQQILGQGPKLLIQFQNNGVVDDSQLPKDRFSAERLKGVDSTLKIQPAKLEDSAVYLCASSSGQGYEAFFGQGTRLTVV.

The rearrangement joins TRBV7-9 to TRBJ2-1; possible D gene TRBD2, 7 bases. The germline CDR1 and CDR2 sequences are SEHNR and FQNEAQ (reference sequence). The CDR3 length is 16 residues. V lost 5 bases, J lost 8 bases, and 22 bases lay in between. The CDR3 loop reads CASSLGGAGAVDEQFF. The CDR3 DNA sequence: TGTGCCAGCAGCCTTGGGGGGGCAGGGGCCGTCGATGAGCAGTTCTTC.

On this clone itself: This CDR3 is also generated by other DNA sequences in the sample. V gene TRBV7-8 combines with J gene TRBJ2-7; tentatively, D is TRBD1 (6 bases). Trimming stripped 0 bases from V and 4 bases from J, with 13 bases between. Germline V CDR1 and CDR2: SGHVS, FQNEAQ. The CDR3 totals 15 residues. The CDR3 spells CASSLALDSAYEQYF. In nucleotides, the CDR3 is TGTGCCAGCAGCTTAGCGCTGGACAGCGCTTACGAGCAGTACTTC.

V and J are TRBV11-2 and TRBJ2-2; 7 nucleotides line up with TRBD2. CDR1 SGHAT and CDR2 FQNNGV come from the germline V gene. V shed 5 bases, J shed 5 bases, and the junction held 8 bases outside the gene matches. CDR3 length equals 15 residues. CDR3 amino acids: CASSQDGGITGELFF. In DNA, the CDR3 is TGTGCCAGCAGCCAGGACGGGGGGATAACCGGGGAGCTGTTTTTT.

The chain couples TRBV19 to TRBJ1-1; D is uncertain. V lost 5 bases, J lost 1 base, and 8 bases lay in between. This CDR3 comprises 13 residues. The V gene's germline CDR1 is LNHDA and CDR2 SQIVND (reference sequence). The CDR3 here is CASSFEGNTEAFF. The DNA of the CDR3 is TGTGCCAGTAGTTTCGAGGGGAACACTGAAGCTTTCTTT.

The chain is built from TRBV19 and TRBJ2-3, with D perhaps matching TRBD2 (5 bases). CDR1 LNHDA and CDR2 SQIVND come from the germline V gene (reference sequence). This CDR3 contains 15 residues. The V end lost 5 bases, the J end lost 0 bases, and 12 bases lay between the germline ends. CDR3 amino acids: CASSVQSGSTDTQYF. CDR3 nucleotides: TGTGCCAGTAGTGTCCAGAGCGGTAGCACAGATACGCAGTATTTT.

The genes are TRBV28 and TRBJ1-6; 9 positions match TRBD1. The J segment lost 13 bases and the V segment lost 5 bases, leaving 12 bases of the junction unmatched. The CDR3 is 15 amino acids. CDR1 and CDR2 from the germline V gene are MDHEN and SYDVKM. The DNA of the CDR3 is TGTGCCAGCAGTCCTGTCGGGACAGGGAGACTTCCCCTCCACTTT. As protein: CASSPVGTGRLPLHF.

This chain joins TRBV7-3 and TRBJ2-2; 11 bases agree with TRBD2. J was trimmed by 7 bases and V by 2 bases; bases with no gene match: 3. Per the germline V gene, CDR1 is SGHTA and CDR2 is FQGTGA. CDR3 length: 15 residues. The CDR3 nucleotides are TGTGCCAGCAGCTTACTAGCGGGGGGCATCGGGGAGCTGTTTTTT. Translating it yields CASSLLAGGIGELFF. The whole variable domain, remainder taken from reference TRBV7-3 and TRBJ2-2, is GAGVSQTPSNKVTEKGKYVELRCDPISGHTALYWYRQSLGQGPEFLIYFQGTGAADDSGLPNDRFFAVRPEGSVSTLKIQRTERGDSAVYLCASSLLAGGIGELFFGEGSRLTVL.

The V gene is TRBV18, the J gene TRBJ2-1, with D tentatively TRBD2 (5 bases). V lost 1 base, J lost 8 bases, and 12 bases lay in between. Germline V gene lookup returns CDR1 KGHSH and CDR2 LQKENI. CDR3 length equals 14 residues. In DNA, the CDR3 is TGTGCCAGCTCACCACGGCGGTCGGAGGATGAGCAGTTCTTC. Its protein is CASSPRRSEDEQFF.

The chain has TRBV7-2 and TRBJ2-2; D gene ambiguous. The CDR3 runs 14 residues. V was shortened by 5 bases and J by 1 base, with 8 bases between the two germline ends. CDR1 and CDR2 from the germline V gene are SGHTA and FQGNSA. The CDR3 DNA sequence: TGTGCCAGCAGCCTGGGCCAGAACACCGGGGAGCTGTTTTTT. It translates to CASSLGQNTGELFF.